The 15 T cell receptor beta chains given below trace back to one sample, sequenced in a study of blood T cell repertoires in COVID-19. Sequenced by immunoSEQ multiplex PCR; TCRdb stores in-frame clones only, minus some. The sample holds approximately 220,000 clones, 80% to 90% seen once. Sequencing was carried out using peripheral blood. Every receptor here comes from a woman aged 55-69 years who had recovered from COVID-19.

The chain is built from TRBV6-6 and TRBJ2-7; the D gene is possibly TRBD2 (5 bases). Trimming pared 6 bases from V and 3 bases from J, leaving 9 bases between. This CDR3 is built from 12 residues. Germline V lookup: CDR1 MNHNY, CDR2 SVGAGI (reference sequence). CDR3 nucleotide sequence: TGTGCCAGCAGCCTCCGGGACTACGAGCAGTACTTC. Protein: CASSLRDYEQYF.

In DNA, the CDR3 is TGTGCCAGCAGTGGGAGCCTAACTAACTATGGCTACACCTTC. Protein: CASSGSLTNYGYTF. The V gene is TRBV6-6, the J gene TRBJ1-2; no clear D. There are 14 residues in the CDR3. Germline assignment: CDR1 MNHNY and CDR2 SVGAGI (reference sequence). The V end was cut by 5 bases, the J end by 0 bases, with 10 bases between.

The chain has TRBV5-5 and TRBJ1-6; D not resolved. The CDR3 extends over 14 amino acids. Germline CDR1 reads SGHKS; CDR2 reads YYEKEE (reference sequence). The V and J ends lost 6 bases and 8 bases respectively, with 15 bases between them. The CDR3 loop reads CASTDRLVDSPLHF. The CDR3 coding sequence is TGTGCCAGCACCGATCGTTTAGTGGATTCACCCCTCCACTTT.

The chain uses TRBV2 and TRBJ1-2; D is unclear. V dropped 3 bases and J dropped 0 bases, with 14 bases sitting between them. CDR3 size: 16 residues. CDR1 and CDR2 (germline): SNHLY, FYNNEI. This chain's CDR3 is CASSDHLEKANYGYTF. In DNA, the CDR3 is TGTGCCAGCAGTGACCACCTAGAAAAAGCTAACTATGGCTACACCTTC.

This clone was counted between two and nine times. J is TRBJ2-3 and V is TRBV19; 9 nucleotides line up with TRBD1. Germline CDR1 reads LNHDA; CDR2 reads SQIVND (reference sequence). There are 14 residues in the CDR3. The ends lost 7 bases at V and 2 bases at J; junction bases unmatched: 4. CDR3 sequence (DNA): TGTGCCAGTAAAGGGGACAGGGACACAGATACGCAGTATTTT. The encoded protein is CASKGDRDTDTQYF.

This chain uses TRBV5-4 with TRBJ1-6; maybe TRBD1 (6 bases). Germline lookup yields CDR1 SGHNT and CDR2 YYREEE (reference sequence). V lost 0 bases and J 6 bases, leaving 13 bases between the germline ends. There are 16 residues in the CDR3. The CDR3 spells CASSLAGDHFNSPLHF. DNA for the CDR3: TGTGCCAGCAGCTTGGCAGGGGATCACTTTAATTCACCCCTCCACTTT.

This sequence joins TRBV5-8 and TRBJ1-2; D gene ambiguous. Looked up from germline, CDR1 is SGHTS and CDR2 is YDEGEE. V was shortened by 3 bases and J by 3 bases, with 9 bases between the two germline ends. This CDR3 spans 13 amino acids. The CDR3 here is CASSSVLYYGYTF. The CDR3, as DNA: TGTGCCAGCAGCTCCGTCCTCTACTATGGCTACACCTTC.

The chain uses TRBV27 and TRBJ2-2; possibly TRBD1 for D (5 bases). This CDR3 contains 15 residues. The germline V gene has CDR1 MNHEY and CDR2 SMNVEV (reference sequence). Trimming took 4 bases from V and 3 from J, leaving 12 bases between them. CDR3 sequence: CASSYTDRDTGELFF. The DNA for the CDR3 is TGTGCCAGCAGTTATACCGACAGAGACACCGGGGAGCTGTTTTTT.

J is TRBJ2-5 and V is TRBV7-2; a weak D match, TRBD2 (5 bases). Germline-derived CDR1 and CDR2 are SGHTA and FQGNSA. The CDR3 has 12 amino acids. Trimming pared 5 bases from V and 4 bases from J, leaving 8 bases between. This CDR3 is CASSAGGETQYF. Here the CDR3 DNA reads TGTGCCAGCAGCGCGGGTGGAGAGACCCAGTACTTC.

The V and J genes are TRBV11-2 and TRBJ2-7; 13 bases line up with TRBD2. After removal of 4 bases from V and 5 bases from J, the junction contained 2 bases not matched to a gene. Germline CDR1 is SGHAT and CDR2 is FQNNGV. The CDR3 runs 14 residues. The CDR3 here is CASSSGLAGNEQYF. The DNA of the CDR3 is TGTGCCAGCAGCTCGGGACTAGCGGGGAACGAGCAGTACTTC.

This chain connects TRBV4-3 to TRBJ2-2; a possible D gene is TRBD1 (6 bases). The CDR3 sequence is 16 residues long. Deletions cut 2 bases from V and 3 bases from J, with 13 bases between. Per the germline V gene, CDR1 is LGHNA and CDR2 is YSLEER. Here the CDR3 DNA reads TGCGCCAGCAGCCAATTTACAGGGCGAGACACCGGGGAGCTGTTTTTT. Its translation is CASSQFTGRDTGELFF.

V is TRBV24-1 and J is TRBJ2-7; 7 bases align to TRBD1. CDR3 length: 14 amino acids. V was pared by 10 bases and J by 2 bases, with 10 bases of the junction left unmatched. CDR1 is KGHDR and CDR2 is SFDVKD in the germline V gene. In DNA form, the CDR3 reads TGTGCCACGGACACCGGGACAGAGCCCTACGAGCAGTACTTC. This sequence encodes CATDTGTEPYEQYF.

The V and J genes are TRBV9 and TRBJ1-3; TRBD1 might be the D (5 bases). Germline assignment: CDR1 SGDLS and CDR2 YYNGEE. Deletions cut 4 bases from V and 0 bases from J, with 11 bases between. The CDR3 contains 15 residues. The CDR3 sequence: CASSPGTGSGNTIYF. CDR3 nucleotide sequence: TGTGCCAGCAGCCCCGGGACTGGCTCTGGAAACACCATATATTTT.

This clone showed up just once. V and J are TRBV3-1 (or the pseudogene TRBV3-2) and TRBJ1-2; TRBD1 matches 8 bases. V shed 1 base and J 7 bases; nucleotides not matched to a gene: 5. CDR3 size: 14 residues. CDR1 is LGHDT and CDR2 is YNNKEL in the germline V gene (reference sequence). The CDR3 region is CASSQGGQGAGYTF. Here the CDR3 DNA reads TGTGCCAGCAGCCAAGGAGGGCAGGGGGCTGGCTACACCTTC.

This CDR3 reads CASSPTANTEAFF. CDR3 sequence (DNA): TGTGCCAGCTCACCAACAGCGAACACTGAAGCTTTCTTT. The V gene is TRBV18, the J gene TRBJ1-1; D gene uncertain. Looked up from germline, CDR1 is KGHSH and CDR2 is LQKENI. This CDR3 has 13 amino acids. V was clipped by 2 bases and J by 1 base, with 5 bases between them.